These 10 T cell receptor beta chains share one sample of origin, sequenced in a study of cytomegalovirus exposure and HLA in healthy donors. The protocol was immunoSEQ multiplex PCR, while the TCRdb copy is restricted to in-frame clones and leaves out a portion. The table lists 50,000 to 65,000 clones, nearly 90% of them singletons. The sequencing input was PBMCs. The receptor set was obtained from a woman between 18 and 29 years old in good health and CMV-seronegative.

The chain is built from TRBV11-2 and TRBJ2-7; 7 nucleotides line up with TRBD2. CDR1 is SGHAT and CDR2 is FQNNGV in the germline V gene. The CDR3 length is 14 residues. After removal of 4 bases from V and 5 bases from J, the junction contained 8 bases not matched to a gene. CDR3 sequence reads: CASSSRPAGDEQYF. The CDR3 DNA reads as TGTGCCAGCAGCTCAAGGCCCGCGGGAGACGAGCAGTACTTC. The complete variable domain, with remaining parts taken from reference TRBV11-2 and TRBJ2-7, reads EAGVAQSPRYKIIEKRQSVAFWCNPISGHATLYWYQQILGQGPKLLIQFQNNGVVDDSQLPKDRFSAERLKGVDSTLKIQPAKLEDSAVYLCASSSRPAGDEQYFGPGTRLTVT.

The chain carries TRBV11-2 and TRBJ2-5; tentative D call: TRBD1 (6 bases). The CDR3 spans 16 residues. The germline V gene has CDR1 SGHAT and CDR2 FQNNGV. Trimming pared 1 base from V and 2 bases from J, leaving 14 bases between. In DNA form, the CDR3 reads TGTGCCAGCAGCTTAGTTGCGGCAGGGGCTCAAGAGACCCAGTACTTC. Translated, it gives CASSLVAAGAQETQYF.

The chain carries TRBV5-1 and TRBJ2-7; tentatively, D is TRBD1 (6 bases). The CDR3 extends over 15 amino acids. The germline CDR1 and CDR2 sequences are SGHRS and YFSETQ. V was clipped by 5 bases and J by 5 bases, with 20 bases between them. In DNA, the CDR3 is TGCGCCAGCAGGCTGAACAGGGCCTCGCTTGACGAGCAGTACTTC. As protein: CASRLNRASLDEQYF. Based on the CDR3 plus reference TRBV5-1 and TRBJ2-7, the full variable domain is KAGVTQTPRYLIKTRGQQVTLSCSPISGHRSVSWYQQTPGQGLQFLFEYFSETQRNKGNFPGRFSGRQFSNSRSEMNVSTLELGDSALYLCASRLNRASLDEQYFGPGTRLTVT.

The rearrangement joins TRBV29-1 to TRBJ2-1; D ambiguous. The CDR3 runs to 14 residues. With 4 bases removed from V and 0 bases from J, the gap between germline ends came to 10 bases. Germline CDR1 SQVTM, CDR2 ANQGSEA. The CDR3 DNA follows: TGCAGCGTTGGAGGTTTGAGCTCCTACAATGAGCAGTTCTTC. Translating gives CSVGGLSSYNEQFF.

The V and J genes are TRBV5-6 and TRBJ1-5; 8 bases are shared with TRBD1. V shed 0 bases and J 2 bases; nucleotides not matched to a gene: 4. Germline V gives CDR1 SGHDT, CDR2 YYEEEE. The CDR3 length is 16 residues. CDR3 DNA: TGTGCCAGCAGCTTGGCCAGGGGGCTCGGCAATCAGCCCCAGCATTTT. It specifies CASSLARGLGNQPQHF.

J is TRBJ1-2 and V is TRBV28, with D possibly matching TRBD1 (6 bases). The CDR3 is made up of 16 amino acids. Deletions cut 5 bases from V and 7 bases from J, with 23 bases between. CDR1 and CDR2 from the germline V gene are MDHEN and SYDVKM. The CDR3 DNA sequence: TGTGCCAGCAGTCCTAACAGGGTGGGAGAGGGTTTTGGCTACACCTTC. Translated, it gives CASSPNRVGEGFGYTF.

The chain recombines TRBV7-2 with TRBJ1-1; D is possibly TRBD1 (6 bases). Germline lookup yields CDR1 SGHTA and CDR2 FQGNSA. This CDR3 spans 13 amino acids. Between the trimmed V and J ends, which lost 1 base and 5 bases, there was a span of 8 bases. CDR3 residues: CASSLVRGTEAFF. The DNA of the CDR3 is TGTGCCAGCAGCTTAGTCAGGGGAACTGAAGCTTTCTTT. Using reference TRBV7-2 and TRBJ1-1 for the parts outside the CDR3, the full variable domain is GAGVSQSPSNKVTEKGKDVELRCDPISGHTALYWYRQSLGQGLEFLIYFQGNSAPDKSGLPSDRFSAERTGGSVSTLTIQRTQQEDSAVYLCASSLVRGTEAFFGQGTRLTVV.

The chain recombines TRBV5-4 with TRBJ1-4, with TRBD1 identical over 7 bases. Trimming at V came to 4 bases and at J to 4 bases, leaving 4 bases not matched to a gene. This CDR3 spans 14 amino acids. Germline loops: CDR1 SGHNT, CDR2 YYREEE (reference sequence). The CDR3 DNA reads TGTGCCAGCAGCGCGGGACAGTATAATGAAAAACTGTTTTTT. This codes for CASSAGQYNEKLFF.

The chain joins TRBV28 to TRBJ1-2, with TRBD1 as a possible D gene (5 bases). Trimming removed 2 bases from V and 0 bases from J, with 10 bases in between. The CDR3 is 15 amino acids. CDR1 MDHEN and CDR2 SYDVKM come from the germline V gene. The CDR3 nucleotides read TGTGCCAGCAGTTTACCGGCACAGGCTAACTATGGCTACACCTTC. It is translated as CASSLPAQANYGYTF.

This clone has only one observation. This sequence joins TRBV19 and TRBJ1-1, with D possibly TRBD1 on 6 matching bases. Trimming removed 2 bases from V and 5 bases from J, with 15 bases in between. The CDR3 length is 15 residues. Germline V CDR1 and CDR2: LNHDA, SQIVND (reference sequence). In DNA form, the CDR3 reads TGTGCCAGTAGTATAAGTAGCAGGGGTCGAACTGAAGCTTTCTTT. Its translation: CASSISSRGRTEAFF.